Each of the 20 T cell receptor beta chains below was sequenced from the same sample in a study of T cells in Graves' hyperthyroidism and ophthalmopathy. The source material, RNA transcripts, was used to amplify TCR beta CDR3 regions. First-round RT-PCR with HTBI primers amplified the TCR CDR3 region. From the multiplex PCR reads, TCRdb called clonotypes with MiXCR, one entry per CDR3 protein. The repertoire holds 640,000 or so distinct CDR3 sequences, 12% to 15% seen once, with over 6% in the top ten. What was sequenced was blood. Every receptor here comes from a woman in her late teens or twenties with Graves' ophthalmopathy.

The rearrangement links TRBV28 to TRBJ2-6, with D perhaps matching TRBD1 or TRBD2 (5 bases each). The CDR3 has 18 residues. The V end lost 5 bases, the J end lost 4 bases, and 21 bases lay between the germline ends. The germline gives CDR1 MDHEN, CDR2 SYDVKM. This CDR3 is CASSPLTGQSLGANVLTF. The CDR3 DNA reads as TGTGCCAGCAGTCCCCTCACGGGGCAGTCCTTAGGGGCCAACGTCCTGACTTTC.

This chain joins TRBV20-1 and TRBJ2-7; D perhaps matches TRBD2 (6 bases). The CDR3 sequence is 15 residues long. Germline CDR1 and CDR2: DFQATT and SNEGSKA (reference sequence). Deletions cut 0 bases from V and 2 bases from J, with 14 bases between. The CDR3 spells CSARDSGWKPYEQYF. The CDR3 DNA reads TGCAGTGCTAGAGATAGCGGATGGAAGCCCTACGAGCAGTACTTC.

J is TRBJ2-3 and V is TRBV7-3; possibly TRBD1 for D (6 bases). The CDR3 covers 17 residues. V was trimmed by 0 bases and J by 2 bases, leaving 15 bases between them. Germline V gives CDR1 SGHTA, CDR2 FQGTGA. CDR3 nucleotides: TGTGCCAGCAGCTTAACGTACGGCAGGGGTAACACAGATACGCAGTATTTT. Translating it yields CASSLTYGRGNTDTQYF. Filled out from reference TRBV7-3 and TRBJ2-3, the complete variable domain reads GAGVSQTPSNKVTEKGKYVELRCDPISGHTALYWYRQSLGQGPEFLIYFQGTGAADDSGLPNDRFFAVRPEGSVSTLKIQRTERGDSAVYLCASSLTYGRGNTDTQYFGPGTRLTVL.

This clonotype occurred many times. The J gene is TRBJ2-1, the V gene TRBV29-1; D ambiguous. In germline, CDR1 is SQVTM, CDR2 ANQGSEA. Trimming left V 2 bases short and J 8 bases short, with 13 bases between. This CDR3 has 13 amino acids. CDR3 DNA sequence: TGCAGCGTTGAACTGCCCAAATCGGATGAGCAGTTCTTC. Translation: CSVELPKSDEQFF.

This chain connects TRBV20-1 to TRBJ1-6, with 10 bases that match TRBD1. CDR1 and CDR2 from the germline V gene are DFQATT and SNEGSKA (reference sequence). V was pared by 3 bases and J by 3 bases, with 8 bases of the junction left unmatched. The CDR3 has 17 residues. The CDR3 sequence is CSARTRGTGDYNSPLHF. The DNA of the CDR3 is TGCAGTGCTAGGACTCGCGGGACAGGGGACTATAATTCACCCCTCCACTTT.

Worth noting for this clonotype: This could be a read error, since a much larger clone is one nucleotide away. V gene TRBV10-3 combines with J gene TRBJ1-1, with D possibly TRBD1 on 5 matching bases. The V and J ends lost 10 bases and 4 bases respectively, with 16 bases between them. Germline CDR1 is ENHRY and CDR2 is SYGVKD. CDR3 length: 13 amino acids. DNA for the CDR3: TGTGCCACCCGGGACCGGGCCTTCACTGAAGCTTTCTTT. As protein: CATRDRAFTEAFF.

This clonotype was seen repeatedly, ten times or more. V usage is TRBV29-1 and J usage is TRBJ1-1; D is perhaps TRBD1 (5 bases). CDR3 length: 13 residues. Trimming took 0 bases from V and 7 from J, leaving 12 bases between them. CDR1 is SQVTM and CDR2 is ANQGSEA in the germline V gene. The CDR3 sequence is CSVEDIRAIEAFF. The CDR3 nucleotides read TGCAGCGTTGAAGATATCAGGGCTATTGAAGCTTTCTTT.

With respect to this clonotype: A much larger clone differs by one base, so this may be a read error. The chain is built from TRBV24-1 and TRBJ2-5, with unresolved D. The CDR3 sequence is 13 residues long. Germline V lookup: CDR1 KGHDR, CDR2 SFDVKD. The V gene lost 4 bases and the J gene lost 7 bases, with 12 bases spanning the gap. CDR3 nucleotides: TGTGCCACCAGTGACGACCGGTGGGGGACCCAGTACTTC. Residues: CATSDDRWGTQYF.

This clonotype was seen many times. The J gene is TRBJ2-7, the V gene TRBV7-9; the match to TRBD1 covers 8 bases. V trimming: 5 bases; J trimming: 0 bases; junction bases outside the gene matches: 3. The germline gives CDR1 SEHNR, CDR2 FQNEAQ (reference sequence). CDR3 length: 14 residues. CDR3 amino acids: CASSPDRVSYEQYF. The CDR3 DNA reads TGTGCCAGCAGCCCGGACAGGGTCTCCTACGAGCAGTACTTC.

This clonotype came up many times. V is TRBV28 and J is TRBJ2-3, with D perhaps matching TRBD2 (6 bases). Per germline, CDR1 MDHEN and CDR2 SYDVKM. CDR3 length: 15 amino acids. V was pared by 1 base and J by 4 bases, with 12 bases between. The CDR3 DNA is TGTGCCAGCAGTTTATTCACTAGCTACGCAGATACGCAGTATTTT. Translation gives CASSLFTSYADTQYF.

Concerning this clonotype itself: Being one base from a much bigger clone, this may be a read error. The chain combines TRBV6-1 with TRBJ1-1, with 7 bases fitting TRBD1. Germline CDR1 is MNHNS and CDR2 is SASEGT. With V trimmed by 5 bases and J by 4 bases, 7 bases remained unmatched. This CDR3 spans 14 amino acids. CDR3 region: CASSPDRVITEAFF. Written as DNA, the CDR3 is TGTGCCAGCAGTCCCGACAGGGTGATCACTGAAGCTTTCTTT.

In this sample, this clonotype turned up many times. The CDR3 DNA is TGTGCCAGCTCACCAGGGGGACTACTGAACACCGGGGAGCTGTTTTTT. Translation: CASSPGGLLNTGELFF. The J gene is TRBJ2-2, the V gene TRBV18; 7 bases match TRBD2. The CDR3 is 16 residues long. The germline CDR1 and CDR2 sequences are KGHSH and LQKENI. J gave up 1 base and V 2 bases, and 4 bases lay outside the gene matches.

This clonotype was recorded at least ten times. The CDR3 sequence: CASSLDQNTEAFF. CDR3 sequence (DNA): TGTGCCAGCAGTTTGGACCAGAACACTGAAGCTTTCTTT. V is TRBV12-3 or TRBV12-4 and J is TRBJ1-1; no clear D. V shed 3 bases and J shed 1 base, with 6 bases lying between them. The CDR3 is 13 residues long.

In its sample, this clonotype was seen many times. The chain joins TRBV7-9 to TRBJ2-1; 9 bases are a match to TRBD2. V gave up 2 bases and J gave up 3 bases; unmatched junction bases: 5. From germline, CDR1 is SEHNR and CDR2 FQNEAQ (reference sequence). The CDR3 loop spans 16 amino acids. This CDR3 is CASSLLRTSVYNEQFF. The CDR3 DNA reads as TGTGCCAGCAGCTTATTAAGGACTAGCGTCTACAATGAGCAGTTCTTC.

This clonotype was seen at least ten times. V is TRBV6-5 and J is TRBJ2-1; TRBD2 agrees at 10 bases. The junction had 5 bases not matched to a gene; V was cut back by 1 base and J by 5 bases. Germline loops: CDR1 MNHEY, CDR2 SVGAGI. The CDR3 spans 16 residues. The CDR3 protein is CASSYYFGTSDNEQFF. As DNA, the CDR3 is TGTGCCAGCAGTTACTATTTCGGGACTAGCGACAATGAGCAGTTCTTC.

The V and J genes are TRBV25-1 and TRBJ1-5; D remains ambiguous. Germline CDR1 is MGHDK and CDR2 is SYGVNS. The CDR3 contains 13 residues. Trimming cost V 2 bases and J 5 bases, with 7 bases left between them. The CDR3 sequence is CASSERVDQPQHF. DNA for the CDR3: TGTGCCAGCAGTGAACGGGTTGATCAGCCCCAGCATTTT.

This clonotype was seen a handful of times. The J gene is TRBJ2-7, the V gene TRBV2; 9 nucleotides agree with TRBD1. Germline CDR1 and CDR2: SNHLY and FYNNEI. The CDR3 contains 12 residues. The CDR3 is CATGTGFGEQYF. Here the CDR3 DNA reads TGTGCGACCGGGACAGGGTTTGGCGAGCAGTACTTC.

Many counts were recorded for this clonotype. This chain connects TRBV12-3 or TRBV12-4 to TRBJ1-1; D remains ambiguous. Trimming took off 6 bases at V and 1 base at J, with 15 bases between the two ends. The CDR3 has 15 residues. The CDR3 bases are TGTGCCAGCAGCCTACAGCCCCTAGGGAACACTGAAGCTTTCTTT. Encoded protein: CASSLQPLGNTEAFF.

On this clonotype: At one of its ends the junction is not consistent with the germline gene, which may arise from a read error. V gene TRBV5-6 combines with J gene TRBJ2-3, with D possibly matching TRBD1 (6 bases). The CDR3 loop spans 14 amino acids. Looked up from germline, CDR1 is SGHDT and CDR2 is YYEEEE. The CDR3 DNA is TGTGCCAGCAGGGGGGCAGTTAGGACAGATGCGCAGTATTTT. Translating it yields CASRGAVRTDAQYF.

In its sample, this clonotype was seen many times. The chain joins TRBV7-9 to TRBJ2-3; 7 bases are a match to TRBD1. In germline, CDR1 is SEHNR, CDR2 FQNEAQ (reference sequence). The J segment lost 6 bases and the V segment lost 4 bases, leaving 10 bases of the junction unmatched. The CDR3 loop spans 15 amino acids. The CDR3 is CASSSGTASPDTQYF. In DNA form, the CDR3 reads TGTGCCAGCAGCTCCGGGACAGCCTCCCCGGATACGCAGTATTTT.